This T cell receptor beta chain was found in a study of naive and memory T cell subsets. Study findings and constraints: Possibly reflecting memory cells re-expressing CD45RA, a few larger clonotypes occurred in naive repertoires, especially CD8. In naive cells, over 95% of TCR sequences were seen only once. There was no ground truth to check naive and memory subset results. Diversity fell and Gini index rose from naive through CM, EM, EMRA.

Looked up from germline, CDR1 is MDHEN and CDR2 is SYDVKM. Between the trimmed V and J ends, which lost 8 bases and 9 bases, there was a span of 17 bases. CDR3 length equals 14 residues. For this clonotype: What it binds is not known.

The beta constant-region primer was an equimolar mix of two oligonucleotides covering TRBC1 and TRBC2. Four rounds of PCR amplified the ligated cDNA using nested alpha and beta constant-region primers plus SP2. Ligation attached a single-stranded oligonucleotide with a 12-nucleotide UMI and the SP2 primer to the cDNA 3' end. Using its own MiXCR run on the UMI-ligation and nested PCR reads, TCRdb lists one record per CDR3 protein. The sample comprises over 90,000 distinct CDR3 sequences, about 11% of which are singletons, and 0.13% rests with the top ten. The sequenced sample consisted of naive CD4+ T cells from blood. The origin of this receptor is a human donor in good health. The V call is TRBV28, the J call TRBJ1-6, with D possibly matching TRBD1 (5 bases). The CDR3 spells CASSPGPGGSPLHF. In nucleotides, the CDR3 is TGTGCCAGCTCCCCAGGGCCTGGGGGTTCACCCCTCCACTTT.